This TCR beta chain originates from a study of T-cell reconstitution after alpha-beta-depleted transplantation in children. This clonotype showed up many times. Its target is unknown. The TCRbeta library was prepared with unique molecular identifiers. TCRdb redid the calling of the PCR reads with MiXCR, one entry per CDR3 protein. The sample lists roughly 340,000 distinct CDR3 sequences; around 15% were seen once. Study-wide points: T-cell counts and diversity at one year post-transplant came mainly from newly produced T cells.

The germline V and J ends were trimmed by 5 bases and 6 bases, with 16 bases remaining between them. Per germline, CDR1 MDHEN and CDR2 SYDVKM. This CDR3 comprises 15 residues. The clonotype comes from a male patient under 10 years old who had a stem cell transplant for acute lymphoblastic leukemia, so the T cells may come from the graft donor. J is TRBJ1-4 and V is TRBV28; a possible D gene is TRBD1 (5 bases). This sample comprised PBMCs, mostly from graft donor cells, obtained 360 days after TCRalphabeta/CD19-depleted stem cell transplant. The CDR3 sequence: CASSARGNGYEKLFF. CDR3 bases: TGTGCCAGCAGTGCTCGGGGCAACGGATATGAAAAACTGTTTTTT.